This TCR beta chain was profiled in a study of Ad26.COV2.S vaccination and SARS-CoV-2 variants. For the study at large: The authors gave Ad26.COV2.S intramuscularly, either once or twice 56 days apart. Overall study results and limits: Vaccinees showed greater spike-specific TCR breadth than placebo recipients. There was reportedly substantial breadth in spike-specific CD8+ and CD4+ T cell responses after vaccination. Those who received vaccine or placebo ended up with similar non-spike TCR breadth.

TCRdb's table, derived via immunoSEQ multiplex PCR, lists solely in-frame clones and lacks some. The data show hundreds of thousands of clones, around 90% seen once. The CDR3 totals 14 residues. In germline, CDR1 is MNHEY, CDR2 SMNVEV (reference sequence). The V end lost 5 bases, the J end lost 3 bases, and 11 bases lay between the germline ends. Of note for this clone: Its antigen is unidentified.

Stated treatment: about 20 received Ad26.COV2.S at low or high dose, single or two shots; 5 received placebo; per-sample allocation not given. Samples were taken on day 63 after the first vaccine or placebo injection. The sequencing here drew on peripheral blood, taken in a trial of Ad26.COV2.S vaccine versus placebo. This chain links TRBV27 with TRBJ2-1; D possibly corresponds to TRBD1 (6 bases). The TCR comes from a person between 18 and 65 years old who received the Ad26.COV2.S COVID-19 vaccine or a placebo. CDR3 in amino acids: CASSQQGYYNEQFF. In nucleotides, the CDR3 is TGTGCCAGCAGTCAACAGGGATACTACAATGAGCAGTTCTTC.